The 9 T cell receptor beta chains presented below share a single source sample, sequenced in a study of chemoradiotherapy in HPV16-positive cancers. Assay used: immunoSEQ multiplex PCR; TCRdb lists only in-frame clones, some missing. The profile shows some 17,000 clones, roughly 90% of them singletons. The source was blood, collected from a patient who underwent chemoradiotherapy. The origin of the receptors is a human donor with HPV-associated anogenital cancer.

Concerning this clone itself: In the same sample, other DNA sequences code for this CDR3. The CDR3 is CATSRDNQPQHF. The CDR3 coding sequence is TGTGCCACCAGCAGGGACAATCAGCCCCAGCATTTT. This chain joins TRBV15 and TRBJ1-5; D not resolved. Trimming took off 3 bases at V and 3 bases at J, with 3 bases between the two ends. The CDR3 contains 12 residues. Germline loops: CDR1 LNHNV, CDR2 YYDKDF (reference sequence).

The CDR3 bases are TGTGCCAGCCTCCATGACAGGGAACCCGTAGACGTC. Amino acid sequence: CASLHDREPVDV. The chain uses TRBV5-4 and TRBJ2-7; TRBD1 aligns across 7 bases. The CDR3 length is 12 residues. Germline-derived CDR1 and CDR2 are SGHNT and YYREEE (reference sequence).

The chain has TRBV15 and TRBJ1-2; 7 positions match TRBD1. The V gene end was trimmed by 4 bases and the J gene end by 6 bases; junction bases not matched to a gene: 14. Germline values: CDR1 LNHNV, CDR2 YYDKDF (reference sequence). This CDR3 region has 16 residues. CDR3 coding DNA: TGTGCCACCAGCATAATCAAACCGGGACAGAGGAATGGCTACACCTTC. This encodes CATSIIKPGQRNGYTF. Full variable domain (outside the CDR3, taken from reference TRBV15 and TRBJ1-2): DAMVIQNPRYQVTQFGKPVTLSCSQTLNHNVMYWYQQKSSQAPKLLFHYYDKDFNNEADTPDNFQSRRPNTSFCFLDIRSPGLGDTAMYLCATSIIKPGQRNGYTFGSGTRLTVV.

The chain couples TRBV7-6 to TRBJ2-3; possible D gene TRBD2, 6 bases. Germline V lookup: CDR1 SGHVS, CDR2 FNYEAQ. V lost 2 bases and J 2 bases, leaving 17 bases between the germline ends. The CDR3 is 17 residues long. CDR3 sequence: CASSLTHPQRATDTQYF. The CDR3 coding sequence is TGTGCCAGCAGCTTAACCCACCCCCAGCGGGCCACAGATACGCAGTATTTT.

The chain uses TRBV7-2 and TRBJ1-6, with 9 bases fitting TRBD1. Germline V lookup: CDR1 SGHTA, CDR2 FQGNSA. CDR3 length: 14 amino acids. The trim removed 5 bases at V and 9 bases at J, leaving 5 bases unmatched. This CDR3 is CASSPPGQGSPLHF. The CDR3 DNA follows: TGTGCCAGCAGCCCCCCGGGACAGGGTTCACCCCTCCACTTT.

The rearrangement links TRBV29-1 to TRBJ2-3, with 8 bases aligning to TRBD1. There are 15 residues in the CDR3. The V segment lost 2 bases and the J segment 2 bases; nucleotides outside the gene matches: 6. The germline gives CDR1 SQVTM, CDR2 ANQGSEA. The CDR3 DNA is TGCAGCGTTGAAAATAATCAGGGGGCCACAGATACGCAGTATTTT. Protein product: CSVENNQGATDTQYF.

The chain uses TRBV5-1 and TRBJ2-3, with 10 bases lining up with TRBD2. Trimming took 2 bases from V and 5 from J; bases not matched to a gene: 2. The CDR3 loop spans 14 amino acids. CDR1 and CDR2 (germline): SGHRS, YFSETQ. The CDR3 sequence: CASSLAGGLDTQYF. CDR3 DNA sequence: TGCGCCAGCAGCTTAGCGGGGGGGCTAGATACGCAGTATTTT.

This clone has just a few counts. In DNA form, the CDR3 reads TGCGCCAGCAGCCAAGATATGGCGGGAGCAGCCAACACCGGGGAGCTGTTTTTT. It translates to CASSQDMAGAANTGELFF. This rearrangement joins TRBV4-1 to TRBJ2-2, with 7 bases that match TRBD2. Germline CDR1 reads MGHRA; CDR2 reads YSYEKL. The CDR3 is made up of 18 amino acids. J lost 2 bases, V lost 0 bases, and 9 bases had no gene match.

The chain joins TRBV5-1 to TRBJ2-2; tentatively, D is TRBD1 (5 bases). V shed 1 base and J shed 5 bases, with 15 bases lying between them. The CDR3 is made up of 16 amino acids. The V gene's germline CDR1 is SGHRS and CDR2 YFSETQ. The CDR3 DNA follows: TGCGCCAGCAGCTTGCCTGGGCCAGGGAATACCGGGGAGCTGTTTTTT. Translating it yields CASSLPGPGNTGELFF.